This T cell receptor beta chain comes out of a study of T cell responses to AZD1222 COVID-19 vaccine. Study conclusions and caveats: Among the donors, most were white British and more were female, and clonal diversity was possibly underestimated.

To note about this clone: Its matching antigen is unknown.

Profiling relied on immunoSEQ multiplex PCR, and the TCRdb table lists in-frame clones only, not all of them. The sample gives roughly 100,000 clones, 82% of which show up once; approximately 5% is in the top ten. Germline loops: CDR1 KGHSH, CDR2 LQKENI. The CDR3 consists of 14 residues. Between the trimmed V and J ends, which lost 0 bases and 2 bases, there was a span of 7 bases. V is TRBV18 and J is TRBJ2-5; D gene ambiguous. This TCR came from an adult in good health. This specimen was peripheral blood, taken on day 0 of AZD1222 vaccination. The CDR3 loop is CASSPPSQQETQYF. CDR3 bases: TGTGCCAGCTCACCACCGAGCCAACAAGAGACCCAGTACTTC.